The rows below give T cell receptor beta chains drawn from one sample of a study of immune evolution from preneoplasia to lung adenocarcinoma. The table came from immunoSEQ multiplex PCR; TCRdb's copy has only in-frame clones and leaves some out. The top ten clones hold 5.5% to 6% of a sample with around 6,200 clones, roughly 81% of them seen once. What was sequenced was FFPE invasive lung adenocarcinoma tissue. Receptor source: a person between 50 and 60 years old with lung adenocarcinoma. Each CDR3 is given with its conserved first and last residue. D genes are given only for firm matches. A clone size is listed for some rows: how often the clone was seen (once, few, many), or a class if it is expanded.

15 | TRBJ2-5 | TRBV5-1 | few | - | CASSADANWKETQYF | TGCGCCAGCAGCGCTGACGCGAACTGGAAAGAGACCCAGTACTTC
12 | TRBJ2-4 | TRBV10-3 | - | TRBD1 | CATQGDENIQYF | TGTGCCACCCAGGGGGATGAAAACATTCAGTACTTC
14 | TRBJ1-2 | TRBV4-1 | - | - | CASSQDQGNYGYTF | TGCGCCAGCAGCCAAGATCAGGGGAACTATGGCTACACCTTC
14 | TRBJ2-1 | TRBV19 | - | TRBD2 | CASSRGLAGDEQFF | TGTGCCAGTAGCCGCGGACTAGCGGGAGATGAGCAGTTCTTC
14 | TRBJ1-5 | TRBV28 | - | - | CASTPFGDNQPQHF | TGTGCCAGCACCCCATTCGGGGACAATCAGCCCCAGCATTTT
15 | TRBJ1-2 | TRBV19 | - | - | CASRNRGYRHAGYTF | TGTGCCAGCCGGAACCGGGGCTACCGGCATGCTGGCTACACCTTC
14 | TRBJ2-7 | TRBV6-6 | medium-sized | TRBD1 | CASRDRESSYEQYF | TGTGCCAGCAGGGACAGGGAAAGCTCCTACGAGCAGTACTTC
13 | TRBJ1-2 | TRBV9 | - | - | CASSATVNYGYTF | TGTGCCAGCAGCGCGACAGTGAACTATGGCTACACCTTC
15 | TRBJ1-3 | TRBV5-1 | - | - | CASKAESMSGNTIYF | TGCGCCAGCAAAGCGGAGTCGATGTCTGGAAACACCATATATTTT
15 | TRBJ2-5 | TRBV7-9 | - | TRBD2 | CASSSGLAGGKTQYF | TGTGCCAGCAGCTCCGGACTAGCGGGAGGAAAGACCCAGTACTTC
13 | TRBJ1-3 | TRBV5-6 | once | - | CASTGQGSNTIYF | TGTGCCAGCACCGGTCAGGGGAGTAACACCATATATTTT
17 | TRBJ2-3 | TRBV7-2 | - | TRBD1 | CASSPGTGDSPTDTQYF | TGTGCCAGCAGCCCTGGGACAGGGGACTCTCCCACAGATACGCAGTATTTT
11 | TRBJ1-1 | TRBV28 | - | - | CASLDITIAFF | TGTGCCAGCCTTGACATAACGATAGCTTTCTTT
14 | TRBJ2-2 | TRBV6-1 | - | - | CASRRDPNTGELFF | TGTGCCAGCCGGCGGGACCCGAACACCGGGGAGCTGTTTTTT
14 | TRBJ2-7 | TRBV7-2 | few | - | CASSLNRDRYEQYF | TGTGCCAGCAGCCTAAATAGGGATAGGTACGAGCAGTACTTC
14 | TRBJ2-5 | TRBV18 | - | - | CASSSRQGGETQYF | TGTGCCAGCTCATCGCGACAGGGAGGAGAGACCCAGTACTTC
16 | TRBJ2-1 | TRBV4-1 | - | - | CASSQEGRNFYNEQFF | TGCGCCAGCAGCCAGGAGGGACGGAATTTCTACAATGAGCAGTTCTTC
16 | TRBJ1-2 | TRBV6-5 | - | TRBD1 | CASSYQRTGANYGYTF | TGTGCCAGCAGTTACCAGAGGACAGGAGCTAACTATGGCTACACCTTC